These T cell receptor beta chains were read from a single sample in a study of blood T cell repertoires in COVID-19. The protocol was immunoSEQ multiplex PCR, while the TCRdb copy is restricted to in-frame clones and leaves out a portion. The sample gives more than 150,000 clones, approximately 80% of which show up once; around 7% is in the top ten. The sequenced sample was peripheral blood. Receptors were obtained from a human donor in a cohort sampled during active COVID-19. The conserved cysteine and the conserved F or W are not part of the CDR3 here. Fields, in order: J gene, V gene, CDR3 protein.

>TRBJ2-3|TRBV28
ASSVPPVRRGSWGDPDTQY
>TRBJ1-1|TRBV6-5
ASSYAGGYTEAF
>TRBJ2-1|TRBV19
ASKAGQDLYNEQF
>TRBJ2-1|TRBV5-6
ASSRVGQGRWEQF
>TRBJ2-1|TRBV27
ASSFVLAYNEQF
>TRBJ1-1|TRBV27
ASRPGQVPMNTEAF
>TRBJ1-5|TRBV2
ASSERRQQNQPQH
>TRBJ2-7|TRBV6-1
ASSEVDYDSYEQY
>TRBJ1-1|TRBV6-5
ASSYSEGNTEAF
>TRBJ1-2|TRBV6-5
ASTPIRTGGYGYT
>TRBJ1-5|TRBV6-5
ATRQERLSNQPQH
>TRBJ2-3|TRBV9
ASSGSLAGVRNTQY
>TRBJ1-1|TRBV7-3
ASSLIGDSEAF
>TRBJ1-2|TRBV6-5
ASSSYTYGYT
>TRBJ2-2|TRBV19
ASSRGQGPTGELF
>TRBJ2-7|TRBV12-3/TRBV12-4
ASSYRELEEQY
>TRBJ2-7|TRBV7-9
ATSERPYEQY
>TRBJ2-1|TRBV5-4
ASGSSGGARYNEQF
>TRBJ2-3|TRBV9
ASSVAGQGARKPTDTQY
>TRBJ1-6|TRBV7-3
AALEDRATPLH
>TRBJ2-2|TRBV6-5
ASSHKRLGGGELF
>TRBJ2-7|TRBV11-2
ASSSLAGLSYEQY
>TRBJ1-6|TRBV2
ASTGQGQNYNSPLH
>TRBJ2-2|TRBV23-1
AVRDRGTGELF
>TRBJ1-2|TRBV10-2
ASREGYRFYGYT
>TRBJ1-1|TRBV14
ASSQLTGPLNTEAF
>TRBJ1-4|TRBV2
ASSRNRGTNEKLF
>TRBJ2-1|TRBV29-1
SVDRTSGAVPTLNEQF
>TRBJ2-5|TRBV5-1
ASSPTQGQETQY
>TRBJ2-1|TRBV2
ASNQIGGYNEQF
>TRBJ1-6|TRBV11-1
ASKFRGQGNSPLH
>TRBJ2-1|TRBV28
ASSVHISGGADEQF
>TRBJ1-2|TRBV2
ASSERFQGGGGYT